Presented here are 28 T cell receptor beta chains from one specimen sequenced in a study of blood T cell repertoires in COVID-19 (dated by TCRdb to about 2020). To prepare the library, the immunoSEQ multiplex PCR assay was applied. TCRdb provides this immuneACCESS table in a form limited to in-frame rearrangements. Some clones are lacking; in checked studies, under half of them reflect an unresolved V gene, and why the rest are absent is not known. The sample has 120,000 to 150,000 clones on record, roughly 80% of them singletons. The leading ten clones occupy about 5.5% of the sample. Sequencing input: PBMCs or T cells enriched from blood (not recorded which). Source of these receptors: a man between 35 and 55 years old with acute COVID-19.

The rearrangement joins TRBV15 to TRBJ1-1, with D possibly matching TRBD1 (5 bases). Germline values: CDR1 LNHNV, CDR2 YYDKDF (reference sequence). This CDR3 is built from 14 residues. V lost 0 bases, J lost 1 base, and 6 bases lay in between. CDR3 amino acids: CATSRERGNTEAFF. CDR3 coding DNA: TGTGCCACCAGCAGAGAAAGGGGGAACACTGAAGCTTTCTTT.

The gene calls are TRBV7-8 and TRBJ2-3, with a possible D match to TRBD2 (5 bases). Between the trimmed V and J ends, which lost 5 bases and 0 bases, there was a span of 12 bases. Germline CDR1 SGHVS, CDR2 FQNEAQ. This CDR3 comprises 15 residues. The CDR3 is CASSLWTGSTDTQYF. The DNA of the CDR3 is TGTGCCAGCAGCCTATGGACTGGGAGCACAGATACGCAGTATTTT.

V usage is TRBV28 and J usage is TRBJ1-2; the match to TRBD1 covers 8 bases. The germline CDR1 and CDR2 sequences are MDHEN and SYDVKM. V shed 7 bases, J shed 6 bases, and the junction held 7 bases outside the gene matches. This CDR3 spans 13 amino acids. The CDR3 DNA reads as TGTGCCAGCAATCAACAGGGGGTGGATGGCTACACCTTC. Its translation is CASNQQGVDGYTF.

The gene calls are TRBV3-1 (or the pseudogene TRBV3-2) and TRBJ2-3; 11 nucleotides match TRBD2. Germline V gene lookup returns CDR1 LGHDT and CDR2 YNNKEL (reference sequence). This CDR3 is built from 17 residues. Losses at the gene ends were 3 bases for V and 0 bases for J; bases not matched to a gene: 5. CDR3 DNA: TGTGCCAGCAGCCAGCTTCTAGCGGGGGGTAGCACAGATACGCAGTATTTT. The encoded protein is CASSQLLAGGSTDTQYF.

This chain uses TRBV7-2 with TRBJ1-6; 7 bases align to TRBD1. Germline V gene sequence: CDR1 SGHTA, CDR2 FQGNSA. J lost 9 bases, V lost 3 bases, and 8 bases had no gene match. CDR3 length: 15 amino acids. The CDR3 reads CASSLDRSVGSPLHF. CDR3 DNA sequence: TGTGCCAGCAGCTTGGACAGGTCGGTTGGTTCACCCCTCCACTTT. The entire variable domain, with the rest obtained from reference TRBV7-2 and TRBJ1-6, is as follows: GAGVSQSPSNKVTEKGKDVELRCDPISGHTALYWYRQSLGQGLEFLIYFQGNSAPDKSGLPSDRFSAERTGGSVSTLTIQRTQQEDSAVYLCASSLDRSVGSPLHFGNGTRLTVT.

The rearrangement links TRBV4-3 to TRBJ1-1; no reliable D call. V was clipped by 2 bases and J by 1 base, with 11 bases between them. Germline V lookup: CDR1 LGHNA, CDR2 YSLEER. This CDR3 has 15 amino acids. CDR3 coding DNA: TGCGCCAGCAGCCAACCCGGGGATCAGAACACTGAAGCTTTCTTT. This encodes CASSQPGDQNTEAFF.

The chain recombines TRBV7-6 with TRBJ2-2, with 8 bases identical to TRBD1. V trimming: 5 bases; J trimming: 0 bases; junction bases outside the gene matches: 2. CDR1 and CDR2 from the germline V gene are SGHVS and FNYEAQ. CDR3 length: 15 amino acids. The chain's CDR3 is CASSGGQANTGELFF. The CDR3, as DNA: TGTGCCAGCAGCGGGGGACAGGCGAACACCGGGGAGCTGTTTTTT.

V gene TRBV6-2 or TRBV6-3 combines with J gene TRBJ1-5; D call uncertain. CDR1 is MNHEY, CDR2 SVGEGT, per germline. V lost 6 bases to trimming and J lost 0 bases, with 15 bases between them. CDR3 length: 16 residues. CDR3 in DNA: TGTGCCAGCAGCGAAACAAGACACCATAGCAATCAGCCCCAGCATTTT. It encodes CASSETRHHSNQPQHF.

The V and J genes are TRBV6-6 and TRBJ1-5, with a possible D match to TRBD1 (5 bases). The CDR3 is made up of 13 amino acids. V gave up 6 bases and J gave up 7 bases, with 13 bases separating them. CDR1 is MNHNY, CDR2 SVGAGI, per germline (reference sequence). CDR3 bases: TGTGCCAGCAGCTTACAAGGGGCGCAGCCCCAGCATTTT. Protein: CASSLQGAQPQHF.

This sequence joins TRBV11-2 and TRBJ2-1; no firm D call. CDR3 size: 14 residues. V shed 6 bases and J shed 4 bases, with 13 bases lying between them. CDR1 and CDR2 (germline): SGHAT, FQNNGV. CDR3 nucleotide sequence: TGTGCCAGCAGTCACCCTCTAGTGTACAATGAGCAGTTCTTC. Its protein is CASSHPLVYNEQFF.

The chain has TRBV5-4 and TRBJ2-2; 9 bases match TRBD1. CDR3 length: 16 amino acids. Germline V gene sequence: CDR1 SGHNT, CDR2 YYREEE (reference sequence). V dropped 3 bases and J dropped 5; count of bases not matched to a gene: 8. As DNA, the CDR3 is TGTGCCAGCAGCTCAACCGGGACAGGGTTAACCGGGGAGCTGTTTTTT. Amino acid sequence: CASSSTGTGLTGELFF.

In its sample, this clone was seen a few times. V usage is TRBV19 and J usage is TRBJ1-1, with 7 bases identical to TRBD1. Germline CDR1 reads LNHDA; CDR2 reads SQIVND (reference sequence). The CDR3 consists of 13 residues. After removal of 4 bases from V and 4 bases from J, the junction contained 3 bases not matched to a gene. CDR3 residues: CASSRDSSTEAFF. In DNA form, the CDR3 reads TGTGCCAGTAGTAGGGACAGTAGCACTGAAGCTTTCTTT.

This chain links TRBV6-5 with TRBJ2-1; D perhaps matches TRBD1 (6 bases). The CDR3 has 14 amino acids. V was shortened by 0 bases and J by 3 bases, with 6 bases between the two germline ends. CDR1 and CDR2 (germline): MNHEY, SVGAGI. CDR3 coding DNA: TGTGCCAGCAGTTACTCGGACAGCTACAATGAGCAGTTCTTC. As protein: CASSYSDSYNEQFF.

The rearrangement uses TRBV4-3 and TRBJ1-3, with 8 bases that match TRBD1. Per the germline V gene, CDR1 is LGHNA and CDR2 is YSLEER. Unmatched junction bases numbered 9, after V lost 4 bases and J lost 4 bases. The CDR3 is 16 amino acids. The CDR3 protein is CASSPRTGTQGNTIYF. CDR3 DNA: TGCGCCAGCAGCCCTCGGACAGGGACGCAAGGAAACACCATATATTTT.

The rearrangement links TRBV3-1 (or the pseudogene TRBV3-2) to TRBJ1-1, with no clear D. V was pared by 1 base and J by 1 base, with 7 bases between. CDR3 length: 14 residues. Per germline, CDR1 LGHDT and CDR2 YNNKEL (reference sequence). For the CDR3, the DNA is TGTGCCAGCAGCCAAGGAGGGAGGAACACTGAAGCTTTCTTT. This gives the protein CASSQGGRNTEAFF.

V and J are TRBV6-5 and TRBJ2-1; 12 nucleotides agree with TRBD2. This CDR3 is 15 amino acids long. With 6 bases clipped from V and 3 bases from J, the junction kept 3 bases outside the gene matches. CDR1 is MNHEY and CDR2 is SVGAGI in the germline V gene. The DNA for the CDR3 is TGTGCCAGCAGGGGACTAGCGGGCTACTACAATGAGCAGTTCTTC. Protein: CASRGLAGYYNEQFF.

There are a few counts of this clone. The CDR3 here is CASSTWTAGGSPLHF. The CDR3 DNA reads as TGTGCCAGCAGCACATGGACAGCCGGGGGGTCACCCCTCCACTTT. The V call is TRBV7-2, the J call TRBJ1-6; D is perhaps TRBD1 (6 bases). The V and J ends lost 5 bases and 10 bases respectively, with 18 bases between them. The CDR3 extends over 15 amino acids. CDR1 and CDR2 (germline): SGHTA, FQGNSA.

The rearrangement uses TRBV19 and TRBJ1-4; D might be TRBD1 (6 bases). The CDR3 consists of 17 residues. The germline V gene has CDR1 LNHDA and CDR2 SQIVND (reference sequence). V lost 4 bases to trimming and J lost 0 bases, with 15 bases between them. The CDR3 DNA is TGTGCCAGTAGTACCAGGGGAGAAATAGCAACTAATGAAAAACTGTTTTTT. Translating gives CASSTRGEIATNEKLFF.

V and J are TRBV19 and TRBJ2-1, with a tentative D call TRBD2 (7 bases). From germline, CDR1 is LNHDA and CDR2 SQIVND (reference sequence). The germline V and J ends were trimmed by 6 bases and 0 bases, with 15 bases remaining between them. The CDR3 extends over 16 amino acids. Here the CDR3 reads CASRGGGMSSYNEQFF. CDR3 nucleotides: TGTGCCAGTAGAGGGGGAGGGATGAGCTCCTACAATGAGCAGTTCTTC.

This CDR3 is CASSQDYPLSKTSGTGELFF. CDR3 nucleotide sequence: TGTGCCAGCAGCCAAGATTACCCCTTAAGTAAGACTAGCGGGACCGGGGAGCTGTTTTTT. The chain employs TRBV3-1 (or the pseudogene TRBV3-2) and TRBJ2-2, with TRBD2 identical over 10 bases. CDR3 length equals 20 residues. Germline-derived CDR1 and CDR2 are LGHDT and YNNKEL (reference sequence). V was clipped by 0 bases and J by 5 bases; unmatched bases: 15.

This chain connects TRBV12-3 or TRBV12-4 to TRBJ1-5; D possibly corresponds to TRBD1 (5 bases). This CDR3 is 13 amino acids long. The V and J ends lost 5 bases and 5 bases respectively, with 10 bases between them. The CDR3 nucleotides read TGTGCCAGCAGTCTCAGGGAGGATCAGCCCCAGCATTTT. It translates to CASSLREDQPQHF.

The sample holds one count of this clone. This chain joins TRBV28 and TRBJ1-6; a weak D match, TRBD1 (5 bases). Trimming removed 7 bases at V and 9 bases at J, with 25 bases between. The CDR3 is 17 amino acids. Germline assignment: CDR1 MDHEN and CDR2 SYDVKM. The DNA for the CDR3 is TGTGCCAGCAAAAGCTTCGGGGCAGCGGGAGATGGTTCACCCCTCCACTTT. Residues: CASKSFGAAGDGSPLHF.

This clone appeared a single time. The chain is built from TRBV19 and TRBJ1-6; 8 bases line up with TRBD1. The CDR3 covers 15 residues. Germline-derived CDR1 and CDR2 are LNHDA and SQIVND (reference sequence). V trimming: 5 bases; J trimming: 7 bases; junction bases outside the gene matches: 7. The CDR3 DNA reads as TGTGCCAGTAGTGGGGGTCGACAGGGGAATTCACCCCTCCACTTT. It encodes CASSGGRQGNSPLHF.

This sequence joins TRBV18 and TRBJ1-2; maybe TRBD1 (6 bases). Per the germline V gene, CDR1 is KGHSH and CDR2 is LQKENI. V lost 0 bases to trimming and J lost 6 bases, with 14 bases between them. The CDR3 is 15 amino acids. The CDR3 nucleotides read TGTGCCAGCTCACCACCGCGGACAGAACGAAATGGCTACACCTTC. The encoded protein is CASSPPRTERNGYTF.

This clone was seen a few times. The chain links TRBV6-5 to TRBJ2-7, with a weak D call TRBD1 (6 bases). This CDR3 comprises 13 residues. Per germline, CDR1 MNHEY and CDR2 SVGAGI. Trimming stripped 9 bases from V and 3 bases from J, with 15 bases between. CDR3 amino acids: CASTQGPLYEQYF. In nucleotides, the CDR3 is TGTGCCAGTACACAGGGACCTCTCTACGAGCAGTACTTC.

V gene TRBV19 combines with J gene TRBJ1-1; D may be TRBD1 (5 bases). Germline assignment: CDR1 LNHDA and CDR2 SQIVND (reference sequence). The germline V and J ends were trimmed by 1 base and 1 base, with 10 bases remaining between them. This CDR3 spans 15 amino acids. The CDR3 nucleotides read TGTGCCAGTAGTATAGCCCCTGGACAGAACACTGAAGCTTTCTTT. Translating it yields CASSIAPGQNTEAFF.

The chain employs TRBV12-5 and TRBJ2-1; 11 bases are shared with TRBD2. With 5 bases clipped from V and 6 bases from J, the junction kept 6 bases outside the gene matches. CDR3 length equals 15 residues. Germline-derived CDR1 and CDR2 are LGHNT and FRNRAP. CDR3 residues: CASGLGTSGGNEQFF. DNA for the CDR3: TGTGCTAGTGGTCTCGGGACTAGCGGAGGCAATGAGCAGTTCTTC.

The chain is built from TRBV7-9 and TRBJ2-1; the match to TRBD2 covers 9 bases. V shed 0 bases, J shed 4 bases, and the junction held 7 bases outside the gene matches. CDR3 length equals 17 residues. Per germline, CDR1 SEHNR and CDR2 FQNEAQ (reference sequence). The CDR3 here is CASSLAVASGNYNEQFF. The CDR3 DNA sequence: TGTGCCAGCAGCTTAGCGGTCGCTAGCGGGAATTACAATGAGCAGTTCTTC.